These 16 T cell receptor beta chains originate from one sample sequenced in a study of T cell responses to AZD1222 COVID-19 vaccine. Profiling relied on immunoSEQ multiplex PCR, and the TCRdb table lists in-frame clones only, not all of them. Of over 150,000 clones listed, approximately 93% are singletons. Sequences were derived from peripheral blood, sampled 28 days after the second AZD1222 dose. The receptors here all came from an adult who received the AZD1222 COVID-19 vaccine.

V and J are TRBV25-1 and TRBJ2-3; 10 bases fit TRBD2. CDR3 length: 14 residues. The V gene end was trimmed by 6 bases and the J gene end by 4 bases; junction bases not matched to a gene: 4. The V gene's germline CDR1 is MGHDK and CDR2 SYGVNS. This CDR3 reads CASSIAGGPDTQYF. In DNA form, the CDR3 reads TGTGCCAGCAGCATAGCGGGGGGCCCAGATACGCAGTATTTT.

The chain joins TRBV10-1 to TRBJ2-2, with D possibly TRBD2 on 6 matching bases. The CDR3 extends over 18 amino acids. The germline V gene has CDR1 WNHNN and CDR2 SYGVQD (reference sequence). Deletions cut 3 bases from V and 3 bases from J, with 20 bases between. The CDR3 region is CASSDVRRGPGDTGELFF. The CDR3 DNA is TGCGCCAGCAGTGATGTTCGGAGGGGTCCTGGGGACACCGGGGAGCTGTTTTTT.

In its sample, this clone was seen once. The J gene is TRBJ2-1, the V gene TRBV7-8; D ambiguous. CDR3 length: 13 residues. Germline V gene lookup returns CDR1 SGHVS and CDR2 FQNEAQ. Trimming took 4 bases from V and 2 from J, leaving 6 bases between them. CDR3: CASSYIAYNEQFF. CDR3 nucleotides: TGTGCCAGCAGCTACATCGCCTACAATGAGCAGTTCTTC.

The chain couples TRBV12-3 or TRBV12-4 to TRBJ2-7; the D is unclear. This CDR3 comprises 12 residues. Trimming removed 0 bases at V and 1 base at J, with 1 base between. CDR3 coding DNA: TGTGCCAGCAGTTTAGCGTCCTACGAGCAGTACTTC. It translates to CASSLASYEQYF.

The rearrangement joins TRBV7-8 to TRBJ2-7; 8 bases align to TRBD1. CDR3 length: 15 amino acids. Per germline, CDR1 SGHVS and CDR2 FQNEAQ. V lost 5 bases to trimming and J lost 7 bases; unmatched junction nucleotides: 13. This chain's CDR3 is CASSPGGPEDMEQYF. In nucleotides, the CDR3 is TGTGCCAGCAGCCCAGGGGGCCCTGAAGATATGGAGCAGTACTTC.

The J gene is TRBJ1-3, the V gene TRBV3-1 (or the pseudogene TRBV3-2); TRBD1 might be the D (6 bases). V was cut by 8 bases and J by 0 bases, with 23 bases left in between. The CDR3 has 18 amino acids. The germline CDR1 and CDR2 sequences are LGHDT and YNNKEL (reference sequence). CDR3 loop: CASPASPPGHNSGNTIYF. Written as DNA, the CDR3 is TGTGCCAGCCCCGCAAGTCCCCCGGGACACAACTCTGGAAACACCATATATTTT.

For this clone: The junction differs from germline at one of its ends, possibly a read error. The gene calls are TRBV6-5 and TRBJ1-2; D remains ambiguous. The germline V gene has CDR1 MNHEY and CDR2 SVGAGI. This CDR3 has 15 residues. The CDR3 here is CASSYSEQKVYGFTF. For the CDR3, the DNA is TGTGCCAGCAGTTACTCTGAGCAGAAAGTCTATGGCTTCACCTTC.

The rearrangement uses TRBV6-2 or TRBV6-3 and TRBJ2-2; D is uncertain. CDR3 size: 14 residues. Per the germline V gene, CDR1 is MNHEY and CDR2 is SVGEGT. V gave up 2 bases and J gave up 3 bases, with 7 bases separating them. CDR3 loop: CASSYRVDTGELFF. DNA for the CDR3: TGTGCCAGCAGTTACAGGGTTGACACCGGGGAGCTGTTTTTT.

The chain has TRBV28 and TRBJ2-3; D is possibly TRBD1 or TRBD2 (7 bases each). Germline CDR1 is MDHEN and CDR2 is SYDVKM. There are 15 residues in the CDR3. The V gene lost 4 bases and the J gene lost 2 bases, with 13 bases spanning the gap. The chain's CDR3 is CASSSAGGATDTQYF. The CDR3 coding sequence is TGTGCCAGCAGTTCCGCAGGGGGGGCCACAGATACGCAGTATTTT.

This chain connects TRBV25-1 to TRBJ1-6; 7 bases are shared with TRBD1. This CDR3 is built from 15 residues. V was clipped by 1 base and J by 10 bases; unmatched bases: 7. Germline assignment: CDR1 MGHDK and CDR2 SYGVNS. The CDR3 sequence is CASSESTGAWSPLHF. The CDR3 DNA follows: TGTGCCAGCAGTGAATCCACAGGGGCTTGGTCACCCCTCCACTTT.

This chain links TRBV9 with TRBJ1-5; D remains ambiguous. Trimming removed 3 bases at V and 0 bases at J, with 10 bases between. The CDR3 runs 15 residues. Looked up from germline, CDR1 is SGDLS and CDR2 is YYNGEE. The CDR3 nucleotides are TGTGCCAGCAGCGCCGAAGGGTTTAGCAATCAGCCCCAGCATTTT. It codes for CASSAEGFSNQPQHF.

The J gene is TRBJ1-1, the V gene TRBV9, with 7 bases lining up with TRBD1. V gave up 4 bases and J gave up 0 bases; unmatched junction bases: 6. The CDR3 has 15 residues. Per germline, CDR1 SGDLS and CDR2 YYNGEE. DNA of the CDR3: TGTGCCAGCAGCTCCCGACAGGGCATGAACACTGAAGCTTTCTTT. This translates into CASSSRQGMNTEAFF.

The chain uses TRBV6-5 and TRBJ1-2; 7 nucleotides line up with TRBD1. V gave up 0 bases and J gave up 4 bases; unmatched junction bases: 8. The germline V gene has CDR1 MNHEY and CDR2 SVGAGI. CDR3 length: 16 residues. The CDR3 DNA is TGTGCCAGCAGTTACTCCGAGACAGGGTTAAGCTATGGCTACACCTTC. Translating it yields CASSYSETGLSYGYTF.

The genes are TRBV3-1 (or the pseudogene TRBV3-2) and TRBJ2-7; D perhaps matches TRBD1 (5 bases). This CDR3 is built from 13 residues. CDR1 is LGHDT and CDR2 is YNNKEL in the germline V gene (reference sequence). Trimming shortened V by 4 bases and J by 6 bases, and 13 bases separated the two germline ends. The CDR3 spells CASSLRDIGEQYF. Here the CDR3 DNA reads TGTGCCAGCAGCCTCAGGGATATAGGCGAGCAGTACTTC.

The rearrangement links TRBV11-2 to TRBJ2-2; 10 positions match TRBD1. V shed 5 bases and J 7 bases; nucleotides not matched to a gene: 13. The germline V gene encodes CDR1 SGHAT and CDR2 FQNNGV. The CDR3 length is 17 residues. For the CDR3, the DNA is TGTGCCAGCAGCCCCAGCCCGACAGGGGGCCTTATCGGGGAGCTGTTTTTT. Its protein product is CASSPSPTGGLIGELFF.

This chain links TRBV28 with TRBJ1-2, with D possibly being TRBD1 (6 bases). The CDR3 runs 13 residues. With 5 bases removed from V and 8 bases from J, the gap between germline ends came to 15 bases. Germline CDR1 MDHEN, CDR2 SYDVKM. CDR3 sequence (DNA): TGTGCCAGCAGTCCCGCCCAGGGGAACGGCTACACCTTC. Residues: CASSPAQGNGYTF.